These 14 T cell receptor beta chains came from one sample sequenced in a study of shared clonotypes between healthy human individuals. The assay was immunoSEQ multiplex PCR, and TCRdb's table has in-frame clones only and misses some. The sample contains roughly 2.2 million clones, 85% to 95% of which appear only once. Sequencing was performed on naive CD4+ T cells from PBMCs. Noted subset: CD45RA+ positively selected. These receptors originate from a man in his late teens or twenties in good health. Some clones in this sample may be carry-over from other donors' samples.

The rearrangement links TRBV29-1 to TRBJ2-7; 11 bases are shared with TRBD2. Per the germline V gene, CDR1 is SQVTM and CDR2 is ANQGSEA. Losses at the gene ends were 6 bases for V and 6 bases for J; bases not matched to a gene: 7. The CDR3 has 13 residues. CDR3 nucleotides: TGCAGCGTCACTAGCGGGAGAAGGGGCGAGCAGTACTTC. It codes for CSVTSGRRGEQYF.

The CDR3 bases are TGTGCCAGCAGTGATGGGGGCTCAGGTCTCAATCAGCCCCAGCATTTT. This encodes CASSDGGSGLNQPQHF. The rearrangement links TRBV25-1 to TRBJ1-5; possibly TRBD1 for D (6 bases). Germline-derived CDR1 and CDR2 are MGHDK and SYGVNS. The CDR3 sequence is 16 residues long. Trimming removed 3 bases from V and 3 bases from J, with 15 bases in between.

This clone showed up just once. CDR3 DNA sequence: TGTGCCAGCAGCTCACGTTTAGGGAACCCTGGAAACACCATATATTTT. Translated: CASSSRLGNPGNTIYF. The rearrangement links TRBV7-2 to TRBJ1-3; no reliable D call. The V end lost 4 bases, the J end lost 2 bases, and 15 bases lay between the germline ends. This CDR3 is built from 16 residues. Germline-derived CDR1 and CDR2 are SGHTA and FQGNSA.

This chain links TRBV6-1 with TRBJ2-1; D remains unclear. From germline, CDR1 is MNHNS and CDR2 SASEGT. Trimming shortened V by 7 bases and J by 7 bases, and 17 bases separated the two germline ends. The CDR3 covers 14 residues. The CDR3 spells CASNESPFRNEQFF. The CDR3 coding sequence is TGTGCCAGCAACGAGAGCCCTTTCCGGAATGAGCAGTTCTTC.

This chain links TRBV25-1 with TRBJ1-3, with 9 nucleotides matching TRBD1. Germline CDR1 reads MGHDK; CDR2 reads SYGVNS. The CDR3 is made up of 15 amino acids. The ends lost 3 bases at V and 4 bases at J; junction bases unmatched: 4. The CDR3 is CASSDVTGGGNTIYF. The CDR3 DNA follows: TGTGCCAGCAGTGACGTGACAGGGGGGGGAAACACCATATATTTT.

In this sample, this clone turned up once. This chain joins TRBV4-2 and TRBJ2-1; tentative D call: TRBD2 (5 bases). CDR1 and CDR2 from the germline V gene are LGHNA and YNFKEQ. V dropped 1 base and J dropped 3 bases, with 10 bases sitting between them. This CDR3 comprises 15 residues. As DNA, the CDR3 is TGTGCCAGCAGCCAAGCTCTAGCTGTCTACAATGAGCAGTTCTTC. This translates into CASSQALAVYNEQFF.

V and J are TRBV5-1 and TRBJ2-7, with D uncertain. Germline CDR1 reads SGHRS; CDR2 reads YFSETQ. There are 12 residues in the CDR3. V was pared by 4 bases and J by 3 bases, with 8 bases between. The CDR3 reads CASSQLFYEQYF. CDR3 bases: TGCGCCAGCAGCCAACTTTTCTACGAGCAGTACTTC. The variable domain in full, completed from reference TRBV5-1 and TRBJ2-7, reads KAGVTQTPRYLIKTRGQQVTLSCSPISGHRSVSWYQQTPGQGLQFLFEYFSETQRNKGNFPGRFSGRQFSNSRSEMNVSTLELGDSALYLCASSQLFYEQYFGPGTRLTVT.

Remarks on this clone: At the DNA level, this CDR3 is encoded by other sequences in the same sample as well. This rearrangement joins TRBV18 to TRBJ2-7; TRBD1 aligns across 7 bases. The germline CDR1 and CDR2 sequences are KGHSH and LQKENI. CDR3 length: 14 residues. V lost 2 bases and J lost 4; bases outside the gene matches: 5. The DNA for the CDR3 is TGTGCCAGCTCACCAGGGACAGACGCTTACGAGCAGTACTTC. This gives the protein CASSPGTDAYEQYF.

The chain employs TRBV7-2 and TRBJ1-1, with a weak D call TRBD1 (6 bases). This CDR3 comprises 15 residues. The ends were cut back, 7 bases at V and 4 bases at J, with 19 bases in the middle. CDR1 SGHTA and CDR2 FQGNSA come from the germline V gene. This CDR3 is CASTTGGGGGTEAFF. The CDR3 coding sequence is TGTGCCAGCACAACGGGAGGGGGTGGCGGCACTGAAGCTTTCTTT.

The genes are TRBV2 and TRBJ1-1, with 11 positions matching TRBD1. Germline CDR1 reads SNHLY; CDR2 reads FYNNEI. CDR3 length equals 17 residues. V was pared by 10 bases and J by 1 base, with 14 bases of the junction left unmatched. The CDR3 loop is CAIPPGTGGLGNTEAFF. The CDR3 nucleotides read TGTGCCATTCCACCCGGGACAGGGGGTTTGGGGAACACTGAAGCTTTCTTT.

CDR3 sequence: CASPCRGAHAYEQYF. The CDR3 coding sequence is TGCGCCAGCCCCTGCCGGGGGGCGCATGCCTACGAGCAGTACTTC. The chain carries TRBV23-1 and TRBJ2-7, with a weak D call TRBD2 (7 bases). TRBV23-1 is labeled an ORF, and its function is uncertain. This CDR3 has 15 residues. V was pared by 8 bases and J by 2 bases, with 19 bases between.

The rearrangement links TRBV18 to TRBJ2-1, with D uncertain. Trimming pared 3 bases from V and 4 bases from J, leaving 7 bases between. The germline V gene encodes CDR1 KGHSH and CDR2 LQKENI. This CDR3 is built from 13 residues. The CDR3 region is CASSPSIYNEQFF. Written as DNA, the CDR3 is TGTGCCAGCTCACCCAGCATTTACAATGAGCAGTTCTTC.

Here the CDR3 reads CASSFLAGRGESGELFF. The CDR3 region has the DNA TGTGCCAGCAGTTTTTTGGCGGGAAGGGGCGAGTCCGGGGAGCTGTTTTTT. The gene calls are TRBV27 and TRBJ2-2; D perhaps matches TRBD2 (6 bases). Per germline, CDR1 MNHEY and CDR2 SMNVEV (reference sequence). The length of the CDR3 is 17 residues. The V gene lost 3 bases and the J gene lost 6 bases, with 20 bases spanning the gap.

The chain couples TRBV6-1 to TRBJ2-7; 10 nucleotides agree with TRBD1. This CDR3 contains 15 residues. Germline V gene data show CDR1 as MNHNS and CDR2 as SASEGT. V shed 3 bases, J shed 2 bases, and the junction held 4 bases outside the gene matches. This CDR3 reads CASSDWTGGTYEQYF. The CDR3, as DNA: TGTGCCAGCAGTGACTGGACAGGGGGAACCTACGAGCAGTACTTC.